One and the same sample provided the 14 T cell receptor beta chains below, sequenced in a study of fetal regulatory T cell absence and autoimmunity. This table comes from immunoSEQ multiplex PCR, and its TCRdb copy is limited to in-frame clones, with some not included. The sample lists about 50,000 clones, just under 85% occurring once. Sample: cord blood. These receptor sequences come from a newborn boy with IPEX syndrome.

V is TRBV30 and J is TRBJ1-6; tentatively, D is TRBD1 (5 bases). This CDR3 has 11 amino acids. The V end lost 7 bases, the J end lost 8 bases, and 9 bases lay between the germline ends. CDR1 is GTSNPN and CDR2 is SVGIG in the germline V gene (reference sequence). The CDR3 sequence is CAFSTDSPLHF. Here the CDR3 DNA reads TGTGCCTTCTCGACAGATTCACCCCTCCACTTT.

The CDR3 region has the DNA TGCGCCAGCAGCTACGCGGGATACCCCCACAATGAGCAGTTCTTC. Translation gives CASSYAGYPHNEQFF. V is TRBV5-1 and J is TRBJ2-1, with D perhaps TRBD2 (6 bases). There are 15 residues in the CDR3. The V end lost 3 bases, the J end lost 5 bases, and 15 bases lay between the germline ends. Germline V gene data show CDR1 as SGHRS and CDR2 as YFSETQ.

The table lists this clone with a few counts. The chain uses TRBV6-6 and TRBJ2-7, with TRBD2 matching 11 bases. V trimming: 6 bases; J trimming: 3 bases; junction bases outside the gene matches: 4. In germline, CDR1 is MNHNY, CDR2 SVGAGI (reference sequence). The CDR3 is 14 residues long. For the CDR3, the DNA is TGTGCCAGCAGGGCGGGGACTAGCGGCTACGAGCAGTACTTC. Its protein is CASRAGTSGYEQYF.

The CDR3 DNA sequence: TGTGCCAGCAGCGGAAGCCGGGACAGGGGGCATAATGAGCAGTTCTTC. Residues: CASSGSRDRGHNEQFF. The rearrangement links TRBV6-7 to TRBJ2-1; 12 bases line up with TRBD1. TRBV6-7 is assigned to the ORF class and has an uncertain function. V shed 6 bases, J shed 7 bases, and the junction held 10 bases outside the gene matches. This CDR3 is built from 16 residues.

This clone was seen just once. The DNA for the CDR3 is TGTGCCAGCAGCGGCCCCCGGGAGCAGTACTTC. It specifies CASSGPREQYF. The rearrangement uses TRBV6-6 and TRBJ2-7; D remains unclear. This CDR3 is 11 amino acids long. V was trimmed by 6 bases and J by 7 bases, leaving 10 bases between them. Germline V lookup: CDR1 MNHNY, CDR2 SVGAGI (reference sequence).

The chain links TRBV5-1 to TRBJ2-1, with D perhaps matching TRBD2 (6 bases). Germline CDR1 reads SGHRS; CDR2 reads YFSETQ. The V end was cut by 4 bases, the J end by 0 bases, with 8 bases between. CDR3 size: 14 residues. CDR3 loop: CASSPGLSYNEQFF. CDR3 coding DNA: TGCGCCAGCAGCCCGGGACTCTCCTACAATGAGCAGTTCTTC.

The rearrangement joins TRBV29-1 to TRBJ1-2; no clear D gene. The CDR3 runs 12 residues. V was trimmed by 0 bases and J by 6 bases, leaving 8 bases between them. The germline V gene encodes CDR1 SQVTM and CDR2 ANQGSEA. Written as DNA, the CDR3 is TGCAGCGTTGAAGATCTTCGAAATGGCTACACCTTC. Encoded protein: CSVEDLRNGYTF.

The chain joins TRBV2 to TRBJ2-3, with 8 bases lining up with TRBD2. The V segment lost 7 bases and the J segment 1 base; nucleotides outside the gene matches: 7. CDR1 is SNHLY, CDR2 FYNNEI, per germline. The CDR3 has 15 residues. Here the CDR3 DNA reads TGTGCCAGCATATATAGCGGGGCGGGCACAGATACGCAGTATTTT. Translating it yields CASIYSGAGTDTQYF.

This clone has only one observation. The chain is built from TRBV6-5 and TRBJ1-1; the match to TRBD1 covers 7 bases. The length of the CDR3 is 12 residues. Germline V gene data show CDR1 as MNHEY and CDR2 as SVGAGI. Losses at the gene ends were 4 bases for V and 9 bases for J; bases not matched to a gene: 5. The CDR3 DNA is TGTGCCAGCAGTTTACAGGGGCTTCAAGCTTTCTTT. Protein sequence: CASSLQGLQAFF.

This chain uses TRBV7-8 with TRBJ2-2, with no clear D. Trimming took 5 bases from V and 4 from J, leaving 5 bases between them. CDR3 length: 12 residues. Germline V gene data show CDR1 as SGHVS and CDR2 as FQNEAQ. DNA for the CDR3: TGTGCCAGCAGCCCAAGCACCGGGGAGCTGTTTTTT. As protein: CASSPSTGELFF. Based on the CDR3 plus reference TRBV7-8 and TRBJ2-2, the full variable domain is GAGVSQSPRYKVAKRGQDVALRCDPISGHVSLFWYQQALGQGPEFLTYFQNEAQLDKSGLPSDRFFAERPEGSVSTLKIQRTQQEDSAVYLCASSPSTGELFFGEGSRLTVL.

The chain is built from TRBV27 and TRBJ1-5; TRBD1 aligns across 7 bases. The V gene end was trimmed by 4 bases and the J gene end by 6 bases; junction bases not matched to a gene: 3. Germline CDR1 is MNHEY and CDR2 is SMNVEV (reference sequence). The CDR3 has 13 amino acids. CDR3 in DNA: TGTGCCAGCAGTTGGACAGGAAGTCAGCCCCAGCATTTT. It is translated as CASSWTGSQPQHF.

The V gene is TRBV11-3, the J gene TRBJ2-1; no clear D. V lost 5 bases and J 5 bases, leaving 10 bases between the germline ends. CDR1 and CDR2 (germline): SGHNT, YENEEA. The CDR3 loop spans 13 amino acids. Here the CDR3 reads CASSLRLHNEQFF. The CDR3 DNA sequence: TGTGCCAGCAGCCTTCGACTTCACAATGAGCAGTTCTTC.

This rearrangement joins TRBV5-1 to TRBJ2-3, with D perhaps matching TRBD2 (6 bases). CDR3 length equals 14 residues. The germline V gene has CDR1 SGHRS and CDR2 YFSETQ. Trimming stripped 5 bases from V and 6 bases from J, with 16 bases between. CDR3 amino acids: CASSDSGPRDTQYF. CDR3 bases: TGCGCCAGCAGTGATAGCGGACCAAGGGATACGCAGTATTTT.

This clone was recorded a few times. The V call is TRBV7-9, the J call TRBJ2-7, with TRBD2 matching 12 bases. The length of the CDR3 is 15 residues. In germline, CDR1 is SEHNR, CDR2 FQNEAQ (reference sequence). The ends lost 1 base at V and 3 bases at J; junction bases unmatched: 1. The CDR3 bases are TGTGCCAGCAGCTTAGGACTAGCGGGGGTCTACGAGCAGTACTTC. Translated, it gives CASSLGLAGVYEQYF.